This T cell receptor beta chain comes out of a study of OX40 agonist ivuxolimab in advanced cancers. V was clipped by 2 bases and J by 5 bases, with 14 bases between them. CDR1 and CDR2 (germline): SGHDT, YYEEEE. The CDR3 is 15 amino acids. Patients who had autoimmune disease history or got systemic immunosuppression were left out. Produced via immunoSEQ multiplex PCR; TCRdb's table is partial and in-frame only. Among about 55,000 clones, nearly 80% were seen once, and the ten largest hold roughly 4.5%. The chain employs TRBV5-6 and TRBJ2-4; maybe TRBD1 (6 bases). This TCR was sampled from an adult with an advanced solid tumor such as melanoma, head and neck, liver or kidney cancer. The sample was CD4+ or CD8+ T cells sorted from blood, taken in a trial of the OX40 agonist ivuxolimab. As DNA, the CDR3 is TGTGCCAGCAGCTTTAGGTCCCAGGGGCAAAACATTCAGTACTTC. Translating gives CASSFRSQGQNIQYF.